Shown below are 30 T cell receptor beta chains from a single sample sequenced in a study of memory B cells and T cells in multiple sclerosis. Separate sequencing covered autoproliferating (CFSE-dim) and non-proliferating (CFSE-high) T cells from stimulus-free culture. Cultures began with approximately 52 million CFSE-labeled PBMCs, unstimulated for 6 to 7 days, with replicate wells pooled. Some clones are missing from TCRdb's copy, which holds only in-frame ones; the method was immunoSEQ multiplex PCR. This sample carries around 12,000 clones, 84% of them seen once, and the ten largest clones take less than 3.5%. These receptors' antigens are unknown. Sequenced material: PBMCs from blood kept in culture. Receptors originate from a human donor with multiple sclerosis.

This sequence joins TRBV28 and TRBJ2-7; unclear D gene. Per the germline V gene, CDR1 is MDHEN and CDR2 is SYDVKM. The CDR3 loop spans 11 amino acids. V was pared by 6 bases and J by 3 bases, with 6 bases between. The CDR3 loop is CASRGYYEQYF. The CDR3, as DNA: TGTGCCAGCAGGGGCTACTACGAGCAGTACTTC.

The V gene is TRBV2, the J gene TRBJ2-7; no clear D. The CDR3 sequence is 11 residues long. The germline CDR1 and CDR2 sequences are SNHLY and FYNNEI. Deletions cut 6 bases from V and 2 bases from J, with 5 bases between. CDR3 nucleotides: TGTGCCAGCAGCAATACCTACGAGCAGTACTTC. Translation: CASSNTYEQYF.

This sequence joins TRBV12-5 and TRBJ1-1; D is uncertain. The germline V and J ends were trimmed by 0 bases and 1 base, with 9 bases remaining between them. The germline V gene has CDR1 LGHNT and CDR2 FRNRAP. The CDR3 has 15 residues. CDR3 sequence: CASGLVSGGNTEAFF. In DNA, the CDR3 is TGTGCTAGTGGTTTGGTATCTGGTGGGAACACTGAAGCTTTCTTT. The whole variable domain, filled in from reference TRBV12-5 and TRBJ1-1, reads DARVTQTPRHKVTEMGQEVTMRCQPILGHNTVFWYRQTMMQGLELLAYFRNRAPLDDSGMPKDRFSAEMPDATLATLKIQPSEPRDSAVYFCASGLVSGGNTEAFFGQGTRLTVV.

V usage is TRBV5-1 and J usage is TRBJ2-7; 10 bases align to TRBD2. Per germline, CDR1 SGHRS and CDR2 YFSETQ. The CDR3 loop spans 16 amino acids. V trimming: 4 bases; J trimming: 0 bases; junction bases outside the gene matches: 7. CDR3 bases: TGCGCCAGCAGCCGAACCGGGACTAGCGCCTCCTACGAGCAGTACTTC. It encodes CASSRTGTSASYEQYF.

The genes are TRBV28 and TRBJ1-2, with D uncertain. There are 11 residues in the CDR3. Germline V gene sequence: CDR1 MDHEN, CDR2 SYDVKM. The CDR3 sequence: CGVMGEGGYTF. The CDR3 region has the DNA TGTGGAGTGATGGGTGAGGGCGGCTACACCTTC.

This rearrangement joins TRBV19 to TRBJ2-7, with 7 bases identical to TRBD1. Trimming cost V 1 base and J 5 bases; bases outside gene matches: 5. Germline CDR1 is LNHDA and CDR2 is SQIVND (reference sequence). The CDR3 loop spans 14 amino acids. Here the CDR3 reads CASSIGGQTHEQYF. Written as DNA, the CDR3 is TGTGCCAGTAGTATAGGGGGACAGACCCACGAGCAGTACTTC.

This clone is a singleton in its sample. This same CDR3 is encoded by further DNA sequences in the sample. The chain has TRBV27 and TRBJ1-6; D remains ambiguous. The CDR3 is made up of 12 amino acids. Germline values: CDR1 MNHEY, CDR2 SMNVEV (reference sequence). Trimming took off 3 bases at V and 8 bases at J, with 5 bases between the two ends. The CDR3 DNA sequence: TGTGCCAGCAGTTTCTTTGATTCACCCCTCCACTTT. As protein: CASSFFDSPLHF.

The chain has TRBV10-3 and TRBJ2-1; D is perhaps TRBD1 or TRBD2 (5 bases each). V was trimmed by 10 bases and J by 7 bases, leaving 17 bases between them. In germline, CDR1 is ENHRY, CDR2 SYGVKD. The CDR3 loop spans 13 amino acids. For the CDR3, the DNA is TGTGCCACCCAGGACTGGGGCCCTAATGAGCAGTTCTTC. Its protein is CATQDWGPNEQFF.

The rearrangement links TRBV9 to TRBJ1-2; D remains unclear. The germline V gene encodes CDR1 SGDLS and CDR2 YYNGEE. This CDR3 has 13 residues. With 0 bases removed from V and 8 bases from J, the gap between germline ends came to 11 bases. This chain's CDR3 is CASSVEGWGGYTF. The CDR3, as DNA: TGTGCCAGCAGCGTAGAAGGCTGGGGAGGCTACACCTTC.

The chain uses TRBV7-6 and TRBJ2-2, with D unresolved. CDR1 is SGHVS, CDR2 FNYEAQ, per germline. V was shortened by 1 base and J by 3 bases, with 3 bases between the two germline ends. The CDR3 has 13 residues. Here the CDR3 reads CASSLGDTGELFF. For the CDR3, the DNA is TGTGCCAGCAGCTTAGGCGACACCGGGGAGCTGTTTTTT.

This clone was found once. The chain has TRBV13 and TRBJ1-2; 10 bases align to TRBD1. This CDR3 has 17 residues. The germline CDR1 and CDR2 sequences are PRHDT and FYEKMQ (reference sequence). V was pared by 5 bases and J by 0 bases, with 9 bases of the junction left unmatched. CDR3 sequence: CASSLYRDRGTNYGYTF. Written as DNA, the CDR3 is TGTGCCAGCAGCCTTTACCGGGACAGGGGTACTAACTATGGCTACACCTTC.

This clone was counted a single time. The chain is built from TRBV2 and TRBJ1-6, with D hard to call. Per the germline V gene, CDR1 is SNHLY and CDR2 is FYNNEI. V was trimmed by 7 bases and J by 0 bases, leaving 13 bases between them. The CDR3 loop spans 16 amino acids. This chain's CDR3 is CASIPPEGSYNSPLHF. The CDR3 DNA follows: TGTGCCAGCATTCCCCCCGAAGGCTCCTATAATTCACCCCTCCACTTT.

V and J are TRBV4-1 and TRBJ2-4; TRBD2 is a possible D gene (6 bases). Trimming removed 1 base from V and 4 bases from J, with 11 bases in between. Germline CDR1 reads MGHRA; CDR2 reads YSYEKL. The CDR3 extends over 15 amino acids. CDR3 sequence reads: CASSQVGGRKNIQYF. The CDR3 nucleotides are TGCGCCAGCAGCCAAGTGGGAGGCAGAAAAAACATTCAGTACTTC.

The gene calls are TRBV7-3 and TRBJ2-2; TRBD1 is a possible D gene (6 bases). Germline values: CDR1 SGHTA, CDR2 FQGTGA. Deletions cut 5 bases from V and 4 bases from J, with 14 bases between. This CDR3 contains 15 residues. CDR3 residues: CASSPGDTSTGELFF. The CDR3 DNA is TGTGCCAGCAGCCCCGGGGACACAAGCACCGGGGAGCTGTTTTTT. Together with reference TRBV7-3 and TRBJ2-2, the CDR3 gives the full variable domain: GAGVSQTPSNKVTEKGKYVELRCDPISGHTALYWYRQSLGQGPEFLIYFQGTGAADDSGLPNDRFFAVRPEGSVSTLKIQRTERGDSAVYLCASSPGDTSTGELFFGEGSRLTVL.

The gene calls are TRBV6-6 and TRBJ2-6, with D unresolved. The germline V and J ends were trimmed by 4 bases and 4 bases, with 5 bases remaining between them. The germline V gene has CDR1 MNHNY and CDR2 SVGAGI (reference sequence). The CDR3 length is 13 residues. CDR3 DNA: TGTGCCAGCAGTTTTACAGGGGCCAACGTCCTGACTTTC. Its protein is CASSFTGANVLTF.

This sequence joins TRBV4-1 and TRBJ2-5; a possible D gene is TRBD2 (5 bases). The assigned J gene may be wrong: the sequence end matches TRBJ2-7 better. The CDR3 has 13 amino acids. The germline CDR1 and CDR2 sequences are MGHRA and YSYEKL. In DNA form, the CDR3 reads TGCGCCAGCAGCCCCTACGGAGGTAACGAGCAGTACTTC. This translates into CASSPYGGNEQYF.

J is TRBJ2-3 and V is TRBV28; no firm D call. The germline V gene encodes CDR1 MDHEN and CDR2 SYDVKM. V was trimmed by 3 bases and J by 0 bases, leaving 7 bases between them. The CDR3 has 14 residues. CDR3 region: CASSFSTSTDTQYF. The CDR3 bases are TGTGCCAGCAGTTTCAGCACTAGCACAGATACGCAGTATTTT.

This rearrangement joins TRBV19 to TRBJ2-7; a possible D gene is TRBD1 (5 bases). The CDR3 is 15 residues long. Per germline, CDR1 LNHDA and CDR2 SQIVND (reference sequence). V dropped 3 bases and J dropped 1 base, with 13 bases sitting between them. CDR3 loop: CASSISWQGSYEQYF. In DNA form, the CDR3 reads TGTGCCAGTAGTATCTCGTGGCAGGGATCCTACGAGCAGTACTTC. The complete variable domain, with remaining parts taken from reference TRBV19 and TRBJ2-7, reads DGGITQSPKYLFRKEGQNVTLSCEQNLNHDAMYWYRQDPGQGLRLIYYSQIVNDFQKGDIAEGYSVSREKKESFPLTVTSAQKNPTAFYLCASSISWQGSYEQYFGPGTRLTVT.

The chain links TRBV6-5 to TRBJ1-5; 7 nucleotides align to TRBD1. V shed 8 bases and J 4 bases; nucleotides not matched to a gene: 5. Germline CDR1 and CDR2: MNHEY and SVGAGI. The CDR3 is 13 amino acids. CDR3: CASSGTANQPQHF. CDR3 bases: TGTGCCAGCTCCGGGACAGCTAATCAGCCCCAGCATTTT.

V usage is TRBV5-5 and J usage is TRBJ2-7; 7 bases align to TRBD1. Germline V gives CDR1 SGHKS, CDR2 YYEKEE (reference sequence). This CDR3 comprises 16 residues. Losses at the gene ends were 1 base for V and 0 bases for J; bases not matched to a gene: 7. CDR3 in amino acids: CASSLPDRRSSYEQYF. CDR3 coding DNA: TGTGCCAGCAGCTTGCCGGACAGGCGAAGCTCCTACGAGCAGTACTTC.

The genes are TRBV7-9 and TRBJ2-7, with a possible D match to TRBD1 (6 bases). The CDR3 consists of 15 residues. CDR1 and CDR2 from the germline V gene are SEHNR and FQNEAQ (reference sequence). V shed 0 bases and J shed 4 bases, with 13 bases lying between them. The CDR3 reads CASSLAPDSPYEQYF. For the CDR3, the DNA is TGTGCCAGCAGCTTAGCGCCGGACAGTCCTTACGAGCAGTACTTC.

This rearrangement joins TRBV19 to TRBJ1-3, with D uncertain. The CDR3 extends over 16 amino acids. The germline V gene has CDR1 LNHDA and CDR2 SQIVND (reference sequence). V lost 0 bases and J 0 bases, leaving 9 bases between the germline ends. CDR3 DNA sequence: TGTGCCAGTAGTATAGAACGGCAGAACTCTGGAAACACCATATATTTT. It translates to CASSIERQNSGNTIYF.

This clone appeared once. The genes are TRBV27 and TRBJ1-2; 11 positions agree with TRBD1. V gave up 6 bases and J gave up 6 bases; unmatched junction bases: 12. The CDR3 is 16 residues long. Germline CDR1 and CDR2: MNHEY and SMNVEV (reference sequence). CDR3 nucleotide sequence: TGTGCCAGCAGGACCTTAGGGACAGGGGGTATCCATGGCTACACCTTC. This codes for CASRTLGTGGIHGYTF.

The gene calls are TRBV4-2 and TRBJ2-5; D unclear. The CDR3 runs 14 residues. Between the trimmed V and J ends, which lost 0 bases and 5 bases, there was a span of 10 bases. In germline, CDR1 is LGHNA, CDR2 YNFKEQ. This CDR3 is CASSQESLAETQYF. CDR3 coding DNA: TGTGCCAGCAGCCAAGAAAGTCTGGCGGAGACCCAGTACTTC.

The V gene is TRBV5-1, the J gene TRBJ2-1; 9 bases match TRBD2. The germline V gene encodes CDR1 SGHRS and CDR2 YFSETQ. J gave up 7 bases and V 1 base, and 6 bases lay outside the gene matches. The CDR3 has 15 amino acids. The CDR3 DNA sequence: TGCGCCAGCAGCTTGTCAGGACTAGCGATAAATGAGCAGTTCTTC. Protein: CASSLSGLAINEQFF. The entire variable domain, with the rest obtained from reference TRBV5-1 and TRBJ2-1, is as follows: KAGVTQTPRYLIKTRGQQVTLSCSPISGHRSVSWYQQTPGQGLQFLFEYFSETQRNKGNFPGRFSGRQFSNSRSEMNVSTLELGDSALYLCASSLSGLAINEQFFGPGTRLTVL.

This rearrangement joins TRBV7-9 to TRBJ1-2; a possible D gene is TRBD1 (5 bases). The CDR3 spans 11 residues. V lost 5 bases, J lost 10 bases, and 11 bases lay in between. Germline V gives CDR1 SEHNR, CDR2 FQNEAQ (reference sequence). CDR3: CASSHTGAYTF. The CDR3 coding sequence is TGTGCCAGCAGCCATACAGGTGCCTACACCTTC.

CDR3 DNA: TGTGCCAGCAGGGTATCCTACGAGCAGTACTTC. This codes for CASRVSYEQYF. The chain has TRBV6-5 and TRBJ2-7; no firm D call. V was clipped by 6 bases and J by 1 base, with 4 bases between them. The CDR3 totals 11 residues. Germline V gives CDR1 MNHEY, CDR2 SVGAGI.

V is TRBV19 and J is TRBJ1-5; a weak D match, TRBD1 (6 bases). CDR3 size: 14 residues. Looked up from germline, CDR1 is LNHDA and CDR2 is SQIVND (reference sequence). The V gene lost 9 bases and the J gene lost 3 bases, with 15 bases spanning the gap. The chain's CDR3 is CASRLGAPNQPQHF. The DNA of the CDR3 is TGTGCCAGCAGGCTGGGGGCCCCCAATCAGCCCCAGCATTTT.

This rearrangement joins TRBV29-1 to TRBJ2-3; TRBD1 agrees at 7 bases. The germline V gene has CDR1 SQVTM and CDR2 ANQGSEA. J lost 4 bases, V lost 1 base, and 5 bases had no gene match. The CDR3 totals 14 residues. CDR3 DNA sequence: TGCAGCGTTGAAGGGGTAGGGGGCGCAGATACGCAGTATTTT. Translated, it gives CSVEGVGGADTQYF.

This clone was detected once. The chain combines TRBV9 with TRBJ2-5; D may correspond to TRBD1 or TRBD2 (5 bases each). The CDR3 is made up of 16 amino acids. The germline CDR1 and CDR2 sequences are SGDLS and YYNGEE. V was pared by 6 bases and J by 1 base, with 19 bases between. In DNA, the CDR3 is TGTGCCAGCACCCCCGGAGTTAGGGACGGCCAAGAGACCCAGTACTTC. Translation gives CASTPGVRDGQETQYF.